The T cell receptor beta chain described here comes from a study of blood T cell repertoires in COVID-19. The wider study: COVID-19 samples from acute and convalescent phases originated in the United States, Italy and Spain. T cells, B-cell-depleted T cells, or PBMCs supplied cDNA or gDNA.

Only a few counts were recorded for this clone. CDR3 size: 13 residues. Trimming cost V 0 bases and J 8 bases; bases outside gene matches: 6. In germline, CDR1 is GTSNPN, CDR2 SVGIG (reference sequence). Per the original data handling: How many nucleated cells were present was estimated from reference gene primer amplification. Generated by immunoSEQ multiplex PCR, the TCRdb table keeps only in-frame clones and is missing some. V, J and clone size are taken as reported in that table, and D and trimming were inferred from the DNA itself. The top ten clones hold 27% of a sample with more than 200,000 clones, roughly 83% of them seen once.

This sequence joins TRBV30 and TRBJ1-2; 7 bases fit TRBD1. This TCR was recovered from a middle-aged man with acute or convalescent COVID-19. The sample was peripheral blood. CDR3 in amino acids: CAWSVKRGRGYTF. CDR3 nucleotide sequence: TGTGCCTGGAGTGTAAAGAGGGGGCGCGGCTACACCTTC.